These 32 T cell receptor beta chains share one sample of origin, sequenced in a study of cytomegalovirus exposure and HLA in healthy donors. PCR was performed using 60 Vbeta and 13 Jbeta primers. TCRdb's copy holds only in-frame clones and misses some; the assay was immunoSEQ multiplex PCR. The table lists approximately 190,000 clones, roughly 77% of them singletons. The source material was PBMCs. The receptors shown here come from a man aged 40-49 years in good health and CMV-seropositive.

The chain uses TRBV2 and TRBJ2-3; TRBD2 matches at 7 bases. V shed 4 bases and J 1 base; nucleotides not matched to a gene: 5. The CDR3 has 15 amino acids. Germline CDR1 SNHLY, CDR2 FYNNEI. The CDR3 here is CASSVGGWGTDTQYF. The CDR3 DNA reads TGTGCCAGCAGTGTGGGAGGGTGGGGCACAGATACGCAGTATTTT.

The genes are TRBV2 and TRBJ2-7, with TRBD2 identical over 7 bases. V gave up 6 bases and J gave up 3 bases; unmatched junction bases: 2. The CDR3 extends over 12 amino acids. Germline-derived CDR1 and CDR2 are SNHLY and FYNNEI. The CDR3 DNA reads as TGTGCCAGCAGGGGGGGGGACTACGAGCAGTACTTC. It codes for CASRGGDYEQYF.

This chain connects TRBV29-1 to TRBJ2-7; D call uncertain. Germline V gene lookup returns CDR1 SQVTM and CDR2 ANQGSEA. With 5 bases removed from V and 0 bases from J, the gap between germline ends came to 14 bases. The CDR3 runs to 14 residues. The CDR3 region is CSVTGSAGSYEQYF. CDR3 DNA sequence: TGCAGCGTTACCGGTAGTGCTGGCTCCTACGAGCAGTACTTC.

A single count supports this clone. CDR3 residues: CASSEGGEPQHF. The DNA for the CDR3 is TGTGCCAGCAGCGAAGGGGGAGAGCCCCAGCATTTT. V gene TRBV7-9 combines with J gene TRBJ1-5; D is perhaps TRBD1 (6 bases). Germline CDR1 and CDR2: SEHNR and FQNEAQ (reference sequence). Trimming took 5 bases from V and 8 from J, leaving 10 bases between them. The CDR3 runs to 12 residues.

This clone was counted between two and nine times. This chain joins TRBV7-9 and TRBJ1-4; D perhaps matches TRBD1 (5 bases). V dropped 5 bases and J dropped 3 bases, with 13 bases sitting between them. This CDR3 is built from 15 residues. In germline, CDR1 is SEHNR, CDR2 FQNEAQ (reference sequence). DNA for the CDR3: TGTGCCAGCAGCCGAGCTCAGGGTTCTAATGAAAAACTGTTTTTT. Amino acid sequence: CASSRAQGSNEKLFF.

The V and J genes are TRBV11-2 and TRBJ2-5; 7 nucleotides align to TRBD2. The junction had 9 bases not matched to a gene; V was cut back by 3 bases and J by 5 bases. Germline V lookup: CDR1 SGHAT, CDR2 FQNNGV. The CDR3 is 15 amino acids. The CDR3 protein is CASSLGTGGGETQYF. The DNA of the CDR3 is TGTGCCAGCAGCTTGGGGACTGGGGGAGGGGAGACCCAGTACTTC. Looking up the rest from reference TRBV11-2 and TRBJ2-5 gives the full variable domain: EAGVAQSPRYKIIEKRQSVAFWCNPISGHATLYWYQQILGQGPKLLIQFQNNGVVDDSQLPKDRFSAERLKGVDSTLKIQPAKLEDSAVYLCASSLGTGGGETQYFGPGTRLLVL.

J is TRBJ2-1 and V is TRBV18; weak D call: TRBD1 (6 bases). CDR1 KGHSH and CDR2 LQKENI come from the germline V gene. CDR3 size: 13 residues. The V end lost 3 bases, the J end lost 9 bases, and 12 bases lay between the germline ends. CDR3 sequence reads: CASSPSQGREQFF. The CDR3 DNA is TGTGCCAGCTCACCTTCACAGGGACGTGAGCAGTTCTTC.

This chain uses TRBV28 with TRBJ2-7; possibly TRBD1 for D (6 bases). This CDR3 comprises 14 residues. Per germline, CDR1 MDHEN and CDR2 SYDVKM. Trimming took 6 bases from V and 2 from J, leaving 14 bases between them. DNA for the CDR3: TGTGCCAGCAGCGACAGGATATGGACCTACGAGCAGTACTTC. It is translated as CASSDRIWTYEQYF.

The chain joins TRBV18 to TRBJ1-1; D not certain. Trimming removed 3 bases from V and 0 bases from J, with 17 bases in between. The CDR3 totals 17 residues. Germline CDR1 KGHSH, CDR2 LQKENI. CDR3 amino acids: CASSPSEGLIMNTEAFF. CDR3 nucleotide sequence: TGTGCCAGCTCACCGTCCGAAGGACTTATCATGAACACTGAAGCTTTCTTT.

The genes are TRBV7-2 and TRBJ2-7; TRBD1 agrees at 7 bases. The CDR3 consists of 15 residues. With V trimmed by 0 bases and J by 6 bases, 8 bases remained unmatched. From germline, CDR1 is SGHTA and CDR2 FQGNSA. As DNA, the CDR3 is TGTGCCAGCAGCTTAGCCGCAGACAGGGCAGCCGAGCAGTACTTC. The encoded protein is CASSLAADRAAEQYF.

The genes are TRBV28 and TRBJ1-4; 8 bases fit TRBD1. The trim removed 7 bases at V and 8 bases at J, leaving 9 bases unmatched. The CDR3 runs 14 residues. CDR1 and CDR2 from the germline V gene are MDHEN and SYDVKM. The CDR3: CASNQGARREKLFF. The CDR3 region has the DNA TGTGCCAGCAATCAGGGGGCGAGAAGGGAAAAACTGTTTTTT. The full variable domain, its missing parts supplied by reference TRBV28 and TRBJ1-4, is DVKVTQSSRYLVKRTGEKVFLECVQDMDHENMFWYRQDPGLGLRLIYFSYDVKMKEKGDIPEGYSVSREKKERFSLILESASTNQTSMYLCASNQGARREKLFFGSGTQLSVL.

The genes are TRBV5-8 and TRBJ2-2, with D unresolved. The germline V and J ends were trimmed by 0 bases and 3 bases, with 9 bases remaining between them. CDR3 length equals 15 residues. Germline-derived CDR1 and CDR2 are SGHTS and YDEGEE. The CDR3 region has the DNA TGTGCCAGCAGCTTGGGGCTCTTGGACACCGGGGAGCTGTTTTTT. Protein: CASSLGLLDTGELFF.

In DNA, the CDR3 is TGTGCCAGCAGTTTATACCGGACTAGCGGAGGCGAGCAGTACTTC. Its protein product is CASSLYRTSGGEQYF. The chain carries TRBV28 and TRBJ2-5; the match to TRBD2 covers 10 bases. TRBJ2-7 explains the end of the DNA better; the J call may be wrong. The CDR3 totals 15 residues. Germline V gives CDR1 MDHEN, CDR2 SYDVKM.

The rearrangement uses TRBV5-1 and TRBJ2-7; TRBD1 is a possible D gene (6 bases). There are 14 residues in the CDR3. V was shortened by 2 bases and J by 5 bases, with 14 bases between the two germline ends. Per the germline V gene, CDR1 is SGHRS and CDR2 is YFSETQ. In nucleotides, the CDR3 is TGCGCCAGCAGCTTTTATGCAGGGGCGAACGAGCAGTACTTC. This translates into CASSFYAGANEQYF.

The chain couples TRBV4-1 to TRBJ1-5; possible D gene TRBD1, 5 bases. This CDR3 is built from 15 residues. Trimming shortened V by 2 bases and J by 3 bases, and 11 bases separated the two germline ends. Per the germline V gene, CDR1 is MGHRA and CDR2 is YSYEKL. The CDR3 loop reads CASSQRGGPNQPQHF. The CDR3 DNA sequence: TGCGCCAGCAGCCAACGGGGGGGACCCAATCAGCCCCAGCATTTT.

V is TRBV7-9 and J is TRBJ2-1, with 8 bases identical to TRBD1. CDR3 length equals 16 residues. J gave up 7 bases and V 1 base, and 9 bases lay outside the gene matches. Looked up from germline, CDR1 is SEHNR and CDR2 is FQNEAQ (reference sequence). The CDR3 sequence is CASSLGRGPPGNEQFF. For the CDR3, the DNA is TGTGCCAGCAGCTTAGGCAGGGGGCCCCCCGGGAATGAGCAGTTCTTC. Together with reference TRBV7-9 and TRBJ2-1, the CDR3 gives the full variable domain: DTGVSQNPRHKITKRGQNVTFRCDPISEHNRLYWYRQTLGQGPEFLTYFQNEAQLEKSRLLSDRFSAERPKGSFSTLEIQRTEQGDSAMYLCASSLGRGPPGNEQFFGPGTRLTVL.

V usage is TRBV30 and J usage is TRBJ1-4, with D possibly TRBD1 on 5 matching bases. Germline lookup yields CDR1 GTSNPN and CDR2 SVGIG (reference sequence). Trimming left V 4 bases short and J 5 bases short, with 17 bases between. The CDR3 is 15 amino acids. The DNA of the CDR3 is TGTGCCTGGACCCCGGGAGGGGCGGAAAATGAAAAACTGTTTTTT. Translated: CAWTPGGAENEKLFF.

V usage is TRBV19 and J usage is TRBJ2-3, with TRBD2 matching 9 bases. CDR1 is LNHDA and CDR2 is SQIVND in the germline V gene (reference sequence). The CDR3 contains 15 residues. The J segment lost 6 bases and the V segment lost 5 bases, leaving 9 bases of the junction unmatched. CDR3 loop: CASSAVAGAWDTQYF. For the CDR3, the DNA is TGTGCCAGTAGTGCGGTAGCGGGAGCCTGGGATACGCAGTATTTT.

The V gene is TRBV7-9, the J gene TRBJ2-1; TRBD2 agrees at 7 bases. The CDR3 sequence is 16 residues long. J was trimmed by 6 bases and V by 1 base; bases with no gene match: 9. Looked up from germline, CDR1 is SEHNR and CDR2 is FQNEAQ (reference sequence). CDR3 nucleotide sequence: TGTGCCAGCAGCTTAGTTCTGGGAGGGAGATTCAATGAGCAGTTCTTC. This codes for CASSLVLGGRFNEQFF.

This clone has only a few counts. J is TRBJ2-5 and V is TRBV7-2; TRBD2 matches 9 bases. Germline loops: CDR1 SGHTA, CDR2 FQGNSA. Trimming cost V 2 bases and J 4 bases; bases outside gene matches: 5. This CDR3 region has 15 residues. The CDR3 region has the DNA TGTGCCAGCAGCTTACAAGCGGGAGGTCCAGAGACCCAGTACTTC. It codes for CASSLQAGGPETQYF.

The chain has TRBV7-9 and TRBJ2-7; weak D call: TRBD1 (6 bases). Germline CDR1 and CDR2: SEHNR and FQNEAQ (reference sequence). CDR3 length: 16 amino acids. Between the trimmed V and J ends, which lost 5 bases and 5 bases, there was a span of 22 bases. CDR3: CASSIPVGTLSHEQYF. The CDR3 DNA sequence: TGTGCCAGCAGCATCCCGGTCGGGACACTGAGCCACGAGCAGTACTTC.

The genes are TRBV14 and TRBJ2-5; D perhaps matches TRBD2 (6 bases). The V end was cut by 5 bases, the J end by 6 bases, with 19 bases between. The CDR3 sequence is 15 residues long. CDR1 is SGHDN, CDR2 FVKESK, per germline. The CDR3 nucleotides are TGTGCCAGCAGCTGGTTAGACGGGAGTGGGCAGACCCAGTACTTC. It translates to CASSWLDGSGQTQYF.

The genes are TRBV5-4 and TRBJ2-5, with 8 bases aligning to TRBD2. Germline V gene lookup returns CDR1 SGHNT and CDR2 YYREEE (reference sequence). V was pared by 0 bases and J by 5 bases, with 6 bases of the junction left unmatched. The CDR3 spans 15 residues. As DNA, the CDR3 is TGTGCCAGCAGCTTGGCGGCGGGAGGTCGGGAGACCCAGTACTTC. Residues: CASSLAAGGRETQYF.

This chain uses TRBV7-2 with TRBJ1-3; D call uncertain. V dropped 2 bases and J dropped 6 bases, with 11 bases sitting between them. The CDR3 totals 14 residues. Germline assignment: CDR1 SGHTA and CDR2 FQGNSA. As DNA, the CDR3 is TGTGCCAGCAGCTTAAATCTCGGTGAAAACACCATATATTTT. Residues: CASSLNLGENTIYF. Full variable domain (outside the CDR3, taken from reference TRBV7-2 and TRBJ1-3): GAGVSQSPSNKVTEKGKDVELRCDPISGHTALYWYRQSLGQGLEFLIYFQGNSAPDKSGLPSDRFSAERTGGSVSTLTIQRTQQEDSAVYLCASSLNLGENTIYFGEGSWLTVV.

Here the CDR3 reads CASSPQYSGNTIYF. The CDR3 nucleotides are TGTGCCAGCAGCCCGCAGTACTCTGGAAACACCATATATTTT. J is TRBJ1-3 and V is TRBV5-4; unclear D gene. The V end lost 4 bases, the J end lost 0 bases, and 8 bases lay between the germline ends. Germline assignment: CDR1 SGHNT and CDR2 YYREEE (reference sequence). The CDR3 length is 14 residues.

The chain uses TRBV18 and TRBJ1-2; D gene uncertain. CDR1 is KGHSH, CDR2 LQKENI, per germline. V was pared by 6 bases and J by 6 bases, with 20 bases between. The CDR3 length is 15 residues. The CDR3 reads CASSLSEGGKDGYTF. The CDR3 DNA sequence: TGTGCCAGCTCCCTCAGCGAGGGAGGGAAAGATGGCTACACCTTC.

This sequence joins TRBV18 and TRBJ2-1; weak D call: TRBD1 (5 bases). This CDR3 has 17 residues. Germline CDR1 is KGHSH and CDR2 is LQKENI. V shed 6 bases and J shed 0 bases, with 18 bases lying between them. CDR3 residues: CASSRSLDISSYNEQFF. As DNA, the CDR3 is TGTGCCAGCTCCCGTTCCCTGGACATCAGCTCCTACAATGAGCAGTTCTTC.

The CDR3 region has the DNA TGTGCCAGCAGCGCCAGCTACGAGCAGTACTTC. It encodes CASSASYEQYF. The V call is TRBV7-9, the J call TRBJ2-7, with no clear D. CDR1 and CDR2 from the germline V gene are SEHNR and FQNEAQ (reference sequence). The length of the CDR3 is 11 residues. The V gene lost 5 bases and the J gene lost 3 bases, with 5 bases spanning the gap.

The chain employs TRBV6-1 and TRBJ2-1, with D unresolved. Germline-derived CDR1 and CDR2 are MNHNS and SASEGT. The CDR3 loop spans 14 amino acids. Deletions cut 5 bases from V and 8 bases from J, with 16 bases between. CDR3 protein: CASSRVVDRDEQFF. The CDR3 nucleotides are TGTGCCAGCAGTCGGGTGGTAGATCGGGATGAGCAGTTCTTC.

The J gene is TRBJ1-6, the V gene TRBV7-6; 9 bases match TRBD1. Germline trimming cut 5 bases from V and 9 bases from J; bases unmatched to any gene: 8. This CDR3 contains 15 residues. Germline values: CDR1 SGHVS, CDR2 FNYEAQ. In DNA form, the CDR3 reads TGTGCCAGCAGCCAACGGGACAGGGTCTTTTCACCCCTCCACTTT. It is translated as CASSQRDRVFSPLHF.

The chain employs TRBV28 and TRBJ2-7; perhaps TRBD1 as D (6 bases). Germline-derived CDR1 and CDR2 are MDHEN and SYDVKM. The V end lost 6 bases, the J end lost 2 bases, and 11 bases lay between the germline ends. This CDR3 is built from 13 residues. The CDR3 DNA follows: TGTGCCAGCAGCAGGGACACCACCTACGAGCAGTACTTC. It codes for CASSRDTTYEQYF.

The V call is TRBV6-1, the J call TRBJ2-7, with TRBD2 matching 9 bases. Germline trimming cut 7 bases from V and 3 bases from J; bases unmatched to any gene: 7. Germline-derived CDR1 and CDR2 are MNHNS and SASEGT. The CDR3 consists of 14 residues. CDR3 bases: TGTGCCAGCACCTGGGGAGCGGGGGGCTACGAGCAGTACTTC. Its protein is CASTWGAGGYEQYF.